This T cell receptor beta chain comes out of a study of T cell responses to AZD1222 COVID-19 vaccine. Using immunoSEQ multiplex PCR, the repertoire was profiled, and TCRdb retains in-frame clones only, with some absent. The sample lists around 54,000 clones; 70% to 90% were seen once. CDR1 is LNHDA, CDR2 SQIVND, per germline (reference sequence). The CDR3 is made up of 13 amino acids. V was clipped by 11 bases and J by 5 bases, with 15 bases between them. This clone appeared once. The TCR was taken from an adult who received the AZD1222 COVID-19 vaccine. This chain links TRBV19 with TRBJ1-4; unclear D gene. The source was peripheral blood, collected 28 days after the second AZD1222 dose. CDR3 nucleotide sequence: TGTGCCGTCCGTCTCGGACCAAATGAAAAACTGTTTTTT. Encoded protein: CAVRLGPNEKLFF.